This T cell receptor beta chain was captured by sequencing in a study of T cell changes during pregnancy in multiple sclerosis. The repertoire was sequenced with immunoSEQ multiplex PCR; TCRdb's copy has only in-frame clones and lacks some. The repertoire holds around 40,000 clones, with roughly nine tenths as singletons. The CDR3 sequence is 12 residues long. V shed 8 bases, J shed 5 bases, and the junction held 4 bases outside the gene matches. In germline, CDR1 is GTSNPN, CDR2 SVGIG (reference sequence). The rearrangement uses TRBV30 and TRBJ1-2; 11 bases map to TRBD1. This sequence originates from a female donor in good health, enrolled as a control in a pregnancy study. Sequences were derived from CD4+ T cells from peripheral blood mononuclear cells, sampled in the third trimester of pregnancy. The CDR3 DNA follows: TGTGCCAGCGGACAGGGGGCTTATGGCTACACCTTC. Its protein is CASGQGAYGYTF.